This T cell receptor (beta chain) stems from a study of cytomegalovirus exposure and HLA in healthy donors. Study-wide results and caveats: An observed cluster of highly shared sequence variants was recorded as a likely sequencing artifact. In an earlier analysis, in under 700 donors, most V segments appeared productive either ~90% or ~30% of the time.

PCR used 60 Vbeta primers and 13 Jbeta primers. Original methodology: In a later analysis, of around 83 million unique beta chains, roughly 10 million appeared in at least two donors. Profiling relied on immunoSEQ multiplex PCR, and the TCRdb table lists in-frame clones only, not all of them. V and J calls and clone size come straight from that table; D and trimming were deduced from the DNA. The top ten clones hold roughly 6% of a sample with under 110,000 clones, around 80% of them seen once. A note on this clone: Its target is unknown.

CDR3 length equals 19 residues. Unmatched junction bases numbered 16, after V lost 5 bases and J lost 0 bases. The germline gives CDR1 MNHEY, CDR2 SMNVEV (reference sequence). The source is a woman aged 45-59 years in good health and CMV-seropositive. Sequencing used PBMCs. This chain joins TRBV27 and TRBJ2-1; 7 nucleotides agree with TRBD1. CDR3 amino acids: CASSPRTFRQGPSYNEQFF. The CDR3 DNA follows: TGTGCCAGCAGTCCAAGAACCTTCCGACAGGGACCCTCCTACAATGAGCAGTTCTTC.